This T cell receptor beta chain comes out of a study of shared clonotypes between healthy human individuals. General study findings and limits: Some clonotypes were shared by all four sorted-subset donors, while others were not shared. The non-shared ones had lower generation probabilities than the shared ones. Researchers sampled blood only, noting tissue repertoires likely differ. Around 5% was the fraction of naive CD4 clonotypes found shared across a handful of donors.

The data were produced by immunoSEQ multiplex PCR, yet TCRdb's version contains in-frame clones alone and is incomplete. The sample includes about 990,000 clones, 78% of them seen just once. Regarding this clone: Its matching antigen is unknown. Different DNA sequences within this sample yield the same CDR3.

The CDR3 consists of 12 residues. CDR1 is SQVTM and CDR2 is ANQGSEA in the germline V gene. V was cut by 4 bases and J by 5 bases, with 10 bases left in between. This chain links TRBV29-1 with TRBJ2-3; possibly TRBD2 for D (6 bases). Source material: memory CD4+ T cells from PBMCs. Sample subset: CD45RA-negative fraction. This clonotype originated in a man between 18 and 35 years old in good health. Some clones in this sample may be carry-over from other donors' samples. CDR3 residues: CSVGWGGDTQYF. In nucleotides, the CDR3 is TGCAGCGTTGGTTGGGGAGGAGATACGCAGTATTTT.